This T cell receptor (beta chain) emerged from a study of OX40 agonist ivuxolimab in advanced cancers. Study-level background: Ivuxolimab, which targeted the costimulatory receptor OX40 (CD134), was an agonistic, fully human IgG2 monoclonal antibody. Partial responses occurred in three dose-escalation patients: two with cutaneous melanoma and one with hepatocellular carcinoma. The paper covers the monotherapy dose-escalation part of the phase I ivuxolimab trial, which included N of about 50 patients. Peripheral TCRbeta sequencing aimed to test whether ivuxolimab altered TCR sequence diversity and caused clonal T-cell expansion. Intravenous ivuxolimab was administered to patients every 2 weeks at six dose levels: 0.01, 0.1, 0.3, 1.5, 3 and 10 mg/kg. A male proportion of around 80% and a mean age of about 60 years, ranging from roughly 23 to 80, were recorded for the dose-escalation cohort. Among the approximately 50 dose-escalation patients, some 19 had hepatocellular carcinoma, roughly 15 melanoma, 9 renal cell carcinoma and 9 head and neck cancer. Prior anti-PD-1, anti-PD-L1 or anti-CTLA-4 therapy was permitted, and checkpoint inhibitors had been received by less than 45% of dose-escalation patients.

As regards this clone: Its antigen is still unknown. The record has no base qualities; no much larger clone is one base away.

To sequence the TCRbeta CDR3 region, genomic DNA was isolated from the sorted cells. The immunoSEQ Assay was used for sequencing of TCRbeta CDR3 regions. The table comes from immuneACCESS by way of TCRdb, which keeps in-frame sequences with V and J called. Part of the clones is missing from these tables; in studies checked, under half for an unresolved V gene and the rest for unknown reasons. Within this sample are tens of thousands of clones, with 70% to 90% of them counted one time only. About 1.3% of the sample is taken by the ten largest. The CDR3 spans 14 residues, from the cysteine through the phenylalanine. Only CDR3 DNA remains: 42 bases, in frame from the first base. Based on the germline V gene (reference sequence), the CDR1 and CDR2 sequences are LNHDA and SQIVND. Trimming costs V 3 bases and J 4 bases, and their ends lie 12 bases apart. The trial excluded patients who had a history of autoimmune disease or were on systemic immunosuppression. Peripheral blood for TCR sequencing was collected from all dose cohorts at baseline, on cycle 4 day 1, and on cycle 7 day 1. The samples were drawn from a first-in-human, open-label, multicenter phase I dose-escalation trial of ivuxolimab. Adults with locally advanced or metastatic melanoma, renal cell, hepatocellular, or head and neck squamous cell carcinoma were enrolled in the trial. CD4+ and CD8+ T cells were sorted separately from peripheral blood before TCR sequencing.

Points the paper makes about the study in general: At doses of 0.1 to 3.0 mg/kg, clonal expansion of both CD4+ and CD8+ T cells in blood was seen between baseline and week 6. In the 0.1-3.0 mg/kg groups, partial responders were among the patients with the lowest normalized peripheral clonal expansion, particularly in CD8+ T cells. Low levels of normalized T-cell clonal expansion were also shown by some nonresponding patients. After ivuxolimab, expanded clones were on average more numerous among CD8+ T cells than among CD4+ T cells. Antigen specificity was not determined for the clonally expanded peripheral T cells.

This sequence originates from an adult with an advanced solid tumor such as melanoma, head and neck, liver or kidney cancer. The rearranged segments are TRBV19 and TRBJ1-2; 6 matching bases give a weak D call of TRBD1. Sequencing used CD4+ or CD8+ T cells sorted from blood, obtained in a trial of the OX40 agonist ivuxolimab. CDR3 loop: CASSIPGVSYGYTF. The DNA sequence is given as TGTGCCAGTAGTATCCCAGGGGTGAGCTATGGCTACACCTTC.